This T cell receptor beta chain was observed in a study of Ad26.COV2.S vaccination and SARS-CoV-2 variants. General study findings and limits: Considerable breadth of spike-specific CD8+ and CD4+ T cell responses has reportedly been documented following vaccination. Vaccine recipients surpassed placebo recipients in spike-specific TCR breadth.

Trimming stripped 6 bases from V and 1 base from J, with 9 bases between. This CDR3 is built from 13 residues. Germline lookup yields CDR1 SGHDN and CDR2 FVKESK. Regarding treatment: some 20 received Ad26.COV2.S at low or high dose, single or two shots; five or six received placebo; per-sample allocation not given. After the first vaccine or placebo injection, samples were drawn on day 63. Boston provided a donor who was an adult aged 18-55 years. Note on this clone: Its antigen is not known.

TCRdb keeps only in-frame clones here, not all; method: immunoSEQ multiplex PCR. The repertoire holds about 410,000 clones, with less than 90% as singletons. The source was peripheral blood, collected in a trial of Ad26.COV2.S vaccine versus placebo. The gene calls are TRBV14 and TRBJ1-2; D not resolved. This sequence was found in a person between 18 and 65 years old who received the Ad26.COV2.S COVID-19 vaccine or a placebo. CDR3 DNA: TGTGCCAGCAGACCCCATGATAACTATGGCTACACCTTC. Its protein is CASRPHDNYGYTF.